This T cell receptor beta chain was obtained from a study of T cell responses to AZD1222 COVID-19 vaccine. Study conclusions and caveats: Just a handful of people given AZD1222 tested seropositive at baseline. Unmutated variant regions are reportedly the target of nearly half of TCRs that are spike-specific.

The CDR3 consists of 15 residues. Per germline, CDR1 SGDLS and CDR2 YYNGEE. V trimming: 0 bases; J trimming: 10 bases; junction bases outside the gene matches: 6. Some clones are missing from TCRdb's copy, which holds only in-frame ones; the method was immunoSEQ multiplex PCR. Among 130,000 or so clones listed, approximately 90% were seen once. Remarks on this clone: Its antigen remains unidentified.

This sequence joins TRBV9 and TRBJ2-1, with 11 bases aligning to TRBD1. Specimen: peripheral blood, collected on day 0 of AZD1222 vaccination. The sequence was obtained from an adult in good health. Here the CDR3 reads CASSVGGQGAGEQFF. The CDR3 DNA sequence: TGTGCCAGCAGCGTAGGAGGACAGGGGGCAGGGGAGCAGTTCTTC.